The 22 T cell receptor beta chains listed next were all sequenced from one sample in a study of patients and donors after allogeneic stem cell transplantation. TCRdb reprocessed the RT-PCR reads via MiXCR and lists one record per CDR3 protein. The sample consists of approximately 27,000 distinct CDR3 sequences, 7% to 8.5% of them appearing once. Sequenced sample: blood, either unsorted or a sorted T cell fraction (not recorded which). These receptors were collected from a human donor who was either an allogeneic HSCT recipient or a stem cell or donor lymphocyte infusion donor (not recorded which). It is not recorded whose cells these are; they may come from a transplant donor.

This clonotype was counted ten times or more. The chain recombines TRBV6-5 with TRBJ1-5; D is undetermined. Germline V gene sequence: CDR1 MNHEY, CDR2 SVGAGI. CDR3 length: 16 amino acids. V lost 2 bases and J lost 6, with 17 bases in between. The CDR3 reads CASSYSANSPGQPQHF. As DNA, the CDR3 is TGTGCCAGCAGTTACAGCGCGAACAGCCCGGGTCAGCCCCAGCATTTT.

Ten or more counts support this clonotype. V and J are TRBV5-1 and TRBJ1-1, with TRBD1 matching over 7 bases. CDR3 size: 15 residues. Germline loops: CDR1 SGHRS, CDR2 YFSETQ. After removal of 0 bases from V and 4 bases from J, the junction contained 6 bases not matched to a gene. The CDR3 nucleotides are TGCGCCAGCAGCTTGGGGAACACAGGGGTCACTGAAGCTTTCTTT. Translating gives CASSLGNTGVTEAFF. Based on the CDR3 plus reference TRBV5-1 and TRBJ1-1, the full variable domain is KAGVTQTPRYLIKTRGQQVTLSCSPISGHRSVSWYQQTPGQGLQFLFEYFSETQRNKGNFPGRFSGRQFSNSRSEMNVSTLELGDSALYLCASSLGNTGVTEAFFGQGTRLTVV.

This clonotype was counted many times. V and J are TRBV7-7 and TRBJ1-4; the D is unclear. The CDR3 has 18 amino acids. Germline loops: CDR1 SSHAT, CDR2 FNYEAQ (reference sequence). V lost 3 bases, J lost 0 bases, and 17 bases lay in between. CDR3 nucleotides: TGTGCCAGCAGCTTGACAATGCTAATTTTTGCAACTAATGAAAAACTGTTTTTT. Protein sequence: CASSLTMLIFATNEKLFF.

This clonotype was seen a few times. The chain is built from TRBV9 and TRBJ2-2, with D tentatively TRBD1 (5 bases). CDR1 is SGDLS and CDR2 is YYNGEE in the germline V gene. V was pared by 5 bases and J by 2 bases, with 10 bases between. CDR3 length: 14 amino acids. In DNA, the CDR3 is TGTGCCAGCAGGGGGCAGAGTAACACCGGGGAGCTGTTTTTT. This sequence encodes CASRGQSNTGELFF.

This clonotype appeared a few times. The chain joins TRBV7-2 to TRBJ2-3, with D perhaps assigned TRBD1 or TRBD2 (5 bases each). V gave up 4 bases and J gave up 7 bases, with 15 bases separating them. The germline V gene has CDR1 SGHTA and CDR2 FQGNSA. CDR3 size: 14 residues. CDR3 residues: CASSSGTAANTQYF. The DNA for the CDR3 is TGTGCCAGCAGCTCGGGGACCGCCGCGAATACGCAGTATTTT.

This clonotype was picked up many times. V is TRBV20-1 and J is TRBJ1-3, with D possibly being TRBD1 (5 bases). Per germline, CDR1 DFQATT and CDR2 SNEGSKA (reference sequence). The CDR3 contains 14 residues. Trimming removed 6 bases at V and 2 bases at J, with 14 bases between. The CDR3 region is CSARKQATGNTIYF. Written as DNA, the CDR3 is TGCAGTGCCAGAAAACAGGCTACTGGAAACACCATATATTTT.

The table lists this clonotype with a few counts. The V call is TRBV12-3 or TRBV12-4, the J call TRBJ1-2, with 8 bases that match TRBD1. The CDR3 is 15 amino acids. V lost 6 bases to trimming and J lost 7 bases; unmatched junction nucleotides: 13. CDR3 nucleotides: TGTGCCAGCAGCACACGAGCTGACAGGGGACTTGGCTACACCTTC. It yields the protein CASSTRADRGLGYTF.

This clonotype was seen repeatedly, ten times or more. This chain links TRBV7-6 with TRBJ2-5; D might be TRBD1 or TRBD2, each matching 5 bases. The CDR3 covers 13 residues. The V end lost 5 bases, the J end lost 5 bases, and 12 bases lay between the germline ends. Per the germline V gene, CDR1 is SGHVS and CDR2 is FNYEAQ. CDR3 sequence (DNA): TGTGCCAGCAGCGTGATGTGGGGGGAGACCCAGTACTTC. Its translation is CASSVMWGETQYF.

This clonotype was counted at least ten times. This chain links TRBV29-1 with TRBJ2-6; D gene unclear. CDR1 and CDR2 (germline): SQVTM, ANQGSEA. The CDR3 has 13 amino acids. V gave up 8 bases and J gave up 0 bases, with 8 bases separating them. The CDR3 sequence is CSFLRSGANVLTF. In nucleotides, the CDR3 is TGCAGCTTCCTCCGCTCTGGGGCCAACGTCCTGACTTTC.

The V call is TRBV19, the J call TRBJ1-6, with 9 positions matching TRBD1. From germline, CDR1 is LNHDA and CDR2 SQIVND (reference sequence). The CDR3 spans 14 residues. The trim removed 10 bases at V and 1 base at J, leaving 2 bases unmatched. CDR3 nucleotides: TGTGCCACCGGACAGGGGTCCTATAATTCACCCCTCCACTTT. Translating gives CATGQGSYNSPLHF.

The rearrangement joins TRBV7-9 to TRBJ1-6, with D unclear. The CDR3 totals 13 residues. The germline gives CDR1 SEHNR, CDR2 FQNEAQ (reference sequence). V was shortened by 1 base and J by 6 bases, with 4 bases between the two germline ends. The CDR3 coding sequence is TGTGCCAGCAGCTTAGTTCTTAATTCACCCCTCCACTTT. Translation gives CASSLVLNSPLHF. Together with reference TRBV7-9 and TRBJ1-6, the CDR3 gives the full variable domain: DTGVSQNPRHKITKRGQNVTFRCDPISEHNRLYWYRQTLGQGPEFLTYFQNEAQLEKSRLLSDRFSAERPKGSFSTLEIQRTEQGDSAMYLCASSLVLNSPLHFGNGTRLTVT.

The genes are TRBV27 and TRBJ2-7, with D hard to call. CDR3 size: 15 residues. V was pared by 6 bases and J by 2 bases, with 17 bases between. Looked up from germline, CDR1 is MNHEY and CDR2 is SMNVEV (reference sequence). The CDR3 protein is CASSPRAVGAYEQYF. Here the CDR3 DNA reads TGTGCCAGCAGCCCCAGAGCCGTCGGAGCCTACGAGCAGTACTTC.

This clonotype has at least ten counts. The chain uses TRBV3-1 and TRBJ2-7; D may be TRBD1 (6 bases). The V gene's germline CDR1 is LGHDT and CDR2 YNNKEL (reference sequence). V shed 3 bases and J shed 0 bases, with 15 bases lying between them. The CDR3 has 16 residues. CDR3 residues: CASSHIVRGSSYEQYF. For the CDR3, the DNA is TGTGCCAGCAGCCATATCGTCAGGGGAAGCTCCTACGAGCAGTACTTC.

This clonotype was seen a handful of times. The chain recombines TRBV5-6 with TRBJ2-1; the D gene is possibly TRBD1 (5 bases). The V end was cut by 0 bases, the J end by 1 base, with 14 bases between. This CDR3 is 17 amino acids long. CDR1 SGHDT and CDR2 YYEEEE come from the germline V gene. The DNA of the CDR3 is TGTGCCAGCAGCTTGGTGCTCGAGACAGAATCCTACAATGAGCAGTTCTTC. This sequence encodes CASSLVLETESYNEQFF. Combining the CDR3 with reference TRBV5-6 and TRBJ2-1 gives the whole variable domain DAGVTQSPTHLIKTRGQQVTLRCSPKSGHDTVSWYQQALGQGPQFIFQYYEEEERQRGNFPDRFSGHQFPNYSSELNVNALLLGDSALYLCASSLVLETESYNEQFFGPGTRLTVL.

Within the sample, this clonotype is medium-sized (0.01 to 0.1%). V gene TRBV11-1 combines with J gene TRBJ2-6, with TRBD1 as a possible D gene (6 bases). Germline V gene sequence: CDR1 SGHAT, CDR2 FQDESV (reference sequence). The CDR3 contains 21 residues. Trimming cost V 5 bases and J 0 bases, with 26 bases left between them. The CDR3 DNA sequence: TGTGCCAGCAGCAGTTTCTGGGGACACTCTTCCTCGAGCTCTGGGGCCAACGTCCTGACTTTC. This gives the protein CASSSFWGHSSSSSGANVLTF. The full variable domain, completed using reference TRBV11-1 and TRBJ2-6, is EAEVAQSPRYKITEKSQAVAFWCDPISGHATLYWYRQILGQGPELLVQFQDESVVDDSQLPKDRFSAERLKGVDSTLKIQPAELGDSAMYLCASSSFWGHSSSSSGANVLTFGAGSRLTVL.

In its sample, this clonotype was seen many times. The chain recombines TRBV4-1 with TRBJ1-1; D gene unclear. This CDR3 contains 15 residues. The V end was cut by 4 bases, the J end by 3 bases, with 15 bases between. The germline V gene encodes CDR1 MGHRA and CDR2 YSYEKL. The CDR3 is CASSRQRTVYTEAFF. CDR3 nucleotides: TGCGCCAGCAGCCGACAACGGACGGTTTACACTGAAGCTTTCTTT.

This sequence joins TRBV7-8 and TRBJ2-1; TRBD1 might be the D (6 bases). V was cut by 5 bases and J by 7 bases, with 12 bases left in between. Germline CDR1 reads SGHVS; CDR2 reads FQNEAQ. The CDR3 sequence is 13 residues long. CDR3: CASSRPQGNEQFF. The DNA of the CDR3 is TGTGCCAGCAGCAGACCCCAGGGGAATGAGCAGTTCTTC.

The V gene is TRBV2, the J gene TRBJ1-5; possible D gene TRBD1, 5 bases. Germline V gene sequence: CDR1 SNHLY, CDR2 FYNNEI. This CDR3 has 12 residues. Trimming took 6 bases from V and 6 from J, leaving 9 bases between them. In DNA form, the CDR3 reads TGTGCCAGCAGGGGGGAGGGTCAGCCCCAGCATTTT. This encodes CASRGEGQPQHF.

In its sample, this clonotype was seen many times. The chain employs TRBV29-1 and TRBJ1-1, with D hard to call. Germline CDR1 and CDR2: SQVTM and ANQGSEA. V lost 3 bases and J 4 bases, leaving 12 bases between the germline ends. The CDR3 extends over 13 amino acids. The CDR3 DNA follows: TGCAGCGTTGAGGTCGGTATGGGCACTGAAGCTTTCTTT. It codes for CSVEVGMGTEAFF.

This clonotype turned up a few times. The chain employs TRBV6-1 and TRBJ2-2, with D possibly matching TRBD1 (8 bases). The V gene's germline CDR1 is MNHNS and CDR2 SASEGT. This CDR3 spans 19 amino acids. The V end lost 7 bases, the J end lost 0 bases, and 24 bases lay between the germline ends. The CDR3 sequence is CASTPTGGAGTTNTGELFF. CDR3 bases: TGTGCCAGCACTCCCACAGGGGGGGCCGGGACGACGAACACCGGGGAGCTGTTTTTT.

A few counts support this clonotype. The V gene is TRBV7-8, the J gene TRBJ2-1; 7 bases match TRBD1. The germline gives CDR1 SGHVS, CDR2 FQNEAQ. CDR3 length: 12 residues. With 3 bases clipped from V and 10 bases from J, the junction kept 3 bases outside the gene matches. CDR3 in amino acids: CASSFSRGEQFF. CDR3 DNA: TGTGCCAGCAGCTTCAGCAGGGGGGAGCAGTTCTTC.

The chain recombines TRBV5-4 with TRBJ2-5, with TRBD2 matching 7 bases. The J segment lost 1 base and the V segment lost 1 base, leaving 1 base of the junction unmatched. The CDR3 has 14 residues. Looked up from germline, CDR1 is SGHNT and CDR2 is YYREEE (reference sequence). The CDR3 DNA follows: TGTGCCAGCAGCTTGCGACTAGCCCAAGAGACCCAGTACTTC. The encoded protein is CASSLRLAQETQYF.